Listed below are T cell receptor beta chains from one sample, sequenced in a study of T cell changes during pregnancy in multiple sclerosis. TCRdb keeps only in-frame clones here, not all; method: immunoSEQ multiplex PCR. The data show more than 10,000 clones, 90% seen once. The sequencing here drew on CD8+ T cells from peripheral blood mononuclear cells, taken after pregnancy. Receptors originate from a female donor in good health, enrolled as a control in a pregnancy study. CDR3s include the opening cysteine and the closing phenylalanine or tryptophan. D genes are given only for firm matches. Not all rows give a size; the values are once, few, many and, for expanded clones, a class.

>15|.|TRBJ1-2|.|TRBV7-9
TGTGCCAGCAGCCCATCTGGGGCCACTAACTATGGCTACACCTTC
CASSPSGATNYGYTF
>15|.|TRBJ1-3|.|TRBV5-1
TGCGCCAGCAGCTTGGAAGGAGGATCTGGAAACACCATATATTTT
CASSLEGGSGNTIYF
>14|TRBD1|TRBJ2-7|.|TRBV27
TGTGCCAGCAGTCCGACAGGGGAATGGTACGAGCAGTACTTC
CASSPTGEWYEQYF
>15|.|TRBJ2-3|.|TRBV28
TGTGCCAGCAGCCCCCGCGGATTTAGCACAGATACGCAGTATTTT
CASSPRGFSTDTQYF
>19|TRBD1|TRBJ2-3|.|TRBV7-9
TGTGCCAGCAGCGGCATAGGGGCTGGGACAGGGAGGCCCACAGATACGCAGTATTTT
CASSGIGAGTGRPTDTQYF
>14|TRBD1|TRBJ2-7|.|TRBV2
TGTGCCAGCATACCGGGACAGGGGATCTCCGAGCAGTACTTC
CASIPGQGISEQYF
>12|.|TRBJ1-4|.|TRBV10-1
TGCGCCAGTGTCGTTCGAGGGGAAAAACTGTTTTTT
CASVVRGEKLFF
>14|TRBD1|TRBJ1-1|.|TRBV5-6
TGTGCCAGCAGCTGGGGACAGGGGAGGACTGAAGCTTTCTTT
CASSWGQGRTEAFF
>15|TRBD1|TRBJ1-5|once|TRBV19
TGTGCCAGTAGTATAGGGACAGGGGGAAATCAGCCCCAGCATTTT
CASSIGTGGNQPQHF
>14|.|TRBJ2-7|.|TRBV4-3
TGCGCCAGCAGCCCTTATAGGGGGGGTTACGAGCAGTACTTC
CASSPYRGGYEQYF
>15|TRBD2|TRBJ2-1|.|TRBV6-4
TGTGCCAGCAGCCAACTAGCGGGGCTTTCCAATGAGCAGTTCTTC
CASSQLAGLSNEQFF
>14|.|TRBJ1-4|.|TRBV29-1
TGCAGCGTCCCCGGTCCATCTTTGGATGAAAAACTGTTTTTT
CSVPGPSLDEKLFF
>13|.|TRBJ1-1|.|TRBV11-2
TGTGCCAGCAGCTCCCTTGCAGGGGATGAAGCTTTCTTT
CASSSLAGDEAFF
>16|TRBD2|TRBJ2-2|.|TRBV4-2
TGTGCCAGCGCACTTGGGACTATACGGACTTCCGGGGAGCTGTTTTTT
CASALGTIRTSGELFF
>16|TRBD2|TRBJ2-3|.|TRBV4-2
TGTGCCAGCAGCCAAGGGGCCGCGGGAGGTCCGGATACGCAGTATTTT
CASSQGAAGGPDTQYF
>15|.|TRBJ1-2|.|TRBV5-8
TGTGCCAGCAGCCCACACATAACACCCCTCTATGGCTACACCTTC
CASSPHITPLYGYTF
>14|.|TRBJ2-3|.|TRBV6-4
TGTGCCAGCAGTGAACGAGGCAGCACAGATACGCAGTATTTT
CASSERGSTDTQYF
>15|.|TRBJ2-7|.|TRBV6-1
TGTGCCAGCACTGGAGCACGGGACTCGTCCTACGAGCAGTACTTC
CASTGARDSSYEQYF